This TCR beta chain was obtained from a study of blood T cell repertoires in COVID-19. For the study at large: The United States, Italy and Spain supplied acute and convalescent COVID-19 samples. Nucleic acid was either cDNA or gDNA, and it came from T cells, B-cell-depleted T cells, or PBMCs.

V lost 4 bases, J lost 2 bases, and 17 bases lay in between. The length of the CDR3 is 16 residues. Germline V gene lookup returns CDR1 MDHEN and CDR2 SYDVKM. Original data processing: Reference gene primers were amplified, and this amplification served to estimate nucleated cell counts. The method was immunoSEQ multiplex PCR; TCRdb's version includes in-frame clones alone and lacks a portion of them. D and trimming were read from the DNA, whereas the V and J calls and clone size are those reported in that table. The data contain a few hundred thousand clones, 91% of them singletons. Seattle researchers signed up patients amid active infection and tracked them longitudinally.

The sequence derives from a young adult with COVID-19, enrolled during active disease. The source material was peripheral blood. The chain employs TRBV28 and TRBJ1-2; possibly TRBD1 for D (6 bases). CDR3 in amino acids: CASSSQGSGGNYGYTF. In DNA form, the CDR3 reads TGTGCCAGCAGTTCACAGGGATCAGGAGGCAACTATGGCTACACCTTC.